This TCR beta chain appears in the sequencing data of a study of tumor and adjacent non-tumor tissue in lung cancer. Study outcomes and limitations: Compared with tumor, normal lung showed significantly lower TCR diversity. Higher tumor TCR diversity was associated with shorter survival.

A modified ARM-PCR protocol with three rounds of nested PCR amplified TCRbeta. TCRdb called the multiplex PCR reads again in MiXCR, with one record for every CDR3 protein. The sample yields more than 60,000 distinct CDR3 sequences, under 85% seen once. Regarding this clonotype: Its antigen remains unidentified. A much larger clone is a single base away; this may be a read error.

No cell sorting was done before RNA was extracted from the tissue. CDR1 and CDR2 from the germline V gene are DFQATT and SNEGSKA (reference sequence). CDR3 length: 16 amino acids. The chain uses TRBV20-1 and TRBJ2-7, with D perhaps assigned TRBD1 or TRBD2 (7 bases each). The receptor comes from a woman between 45 and 60 years old with non-small cell lung cancer. The specimen was lung tumor tissue. The DNA of the CDR3 is TGCAGTGCTAGAGATCAGGGGGGGGGGTTCTCCTACGAGCTGTACTTC. Protein: CSARDQGGGFSYELYF.